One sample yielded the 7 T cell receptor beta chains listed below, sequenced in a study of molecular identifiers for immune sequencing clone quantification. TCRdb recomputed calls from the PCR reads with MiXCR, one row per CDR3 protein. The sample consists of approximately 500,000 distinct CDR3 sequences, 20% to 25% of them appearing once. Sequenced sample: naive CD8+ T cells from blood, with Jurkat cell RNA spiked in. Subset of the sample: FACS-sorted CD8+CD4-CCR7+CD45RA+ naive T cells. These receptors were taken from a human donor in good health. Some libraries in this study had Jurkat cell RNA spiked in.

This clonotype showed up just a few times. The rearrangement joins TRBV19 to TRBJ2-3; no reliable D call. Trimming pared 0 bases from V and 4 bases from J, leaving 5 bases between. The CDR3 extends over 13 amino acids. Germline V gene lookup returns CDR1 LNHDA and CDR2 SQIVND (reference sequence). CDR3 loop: CASSIDLPDTQYF. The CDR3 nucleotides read TGTGCCAGTAGTATAGATCTCCCAGATACGCAGTATTTT.

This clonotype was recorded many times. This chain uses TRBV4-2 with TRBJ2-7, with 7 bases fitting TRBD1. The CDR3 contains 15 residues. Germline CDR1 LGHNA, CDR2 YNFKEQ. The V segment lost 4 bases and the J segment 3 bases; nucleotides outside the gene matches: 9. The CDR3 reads CASSPGRDSFYEQYF. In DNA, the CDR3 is TGTGCCAGCAGCCCCGGTCGGGACAGTTTCTACGAGCAGTACTTC.

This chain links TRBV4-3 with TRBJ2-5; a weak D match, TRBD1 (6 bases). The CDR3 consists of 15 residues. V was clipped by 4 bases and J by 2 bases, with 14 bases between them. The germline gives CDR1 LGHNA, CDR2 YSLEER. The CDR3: CASSRKLDSQETQYF. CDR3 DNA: TGCGCCAGCAGCCGCAAACTGGACAGTCAAGAGACCCAGTACTTC.

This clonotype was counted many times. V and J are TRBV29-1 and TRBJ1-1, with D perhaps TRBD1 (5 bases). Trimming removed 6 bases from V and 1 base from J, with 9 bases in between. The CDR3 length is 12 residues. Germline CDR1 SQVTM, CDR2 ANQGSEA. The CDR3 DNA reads TGCAGCGTGGAGGGGCCGAACACTGAAGCTTTCTTT. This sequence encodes CSVEGPNTEAFF.

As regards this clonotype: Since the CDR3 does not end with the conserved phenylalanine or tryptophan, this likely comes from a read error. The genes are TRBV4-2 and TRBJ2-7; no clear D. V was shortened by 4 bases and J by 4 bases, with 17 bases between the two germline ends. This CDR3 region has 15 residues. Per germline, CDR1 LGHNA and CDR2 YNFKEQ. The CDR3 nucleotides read TGTGCCAGCAGCCCAGAAGAGGCGAACGGGTACGAGCAGTACTCC. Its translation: CASSPEEANGYEQYS.

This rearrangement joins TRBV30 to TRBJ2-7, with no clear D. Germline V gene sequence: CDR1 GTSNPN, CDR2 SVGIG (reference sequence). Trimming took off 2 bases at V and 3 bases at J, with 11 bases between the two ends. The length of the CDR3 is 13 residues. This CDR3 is CAWSSGHFYEQYF. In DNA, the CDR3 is TGTGCCTGGAGTTCTGGGCATTTCTACGAGCAGTACTTC.

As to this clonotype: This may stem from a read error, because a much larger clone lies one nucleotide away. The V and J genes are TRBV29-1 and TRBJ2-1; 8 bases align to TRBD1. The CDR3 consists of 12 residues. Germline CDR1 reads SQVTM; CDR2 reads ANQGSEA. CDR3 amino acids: CSERTGRGERFF. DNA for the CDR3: TGCAGCGAACGGACAGGGCGCGGTGAGCGGTTCTTC.